This TCR beta chain was recorded in a study of blood T cell repertoires in COVID-19. Study details: The samples span acute and convalescent COVID-19 from the United States, Italy and Spain.

Profiling relied on immunoSEQ multiplex PCR, and the TCRdb table lists in-frame clones only, not all of them. This sample has about 140,000 clones, with 60% to 85% found just once. CDR3 length: 15 amino acids. Germline V CDR1 and CDR2: SGDLS, YYNGEE. The ends were cut back, 4 bases at V and 6 bases at J, with 17 bases in the middle. The origin of this receptor is a woman of 80 years or more with active or convalescent COVID-19. The chain is built from TRBV9 and TRBJ2-1, with D possibly matching TRBD1 (5 bases). The sample was peripheral blood. Written as DNA, the CDR3 is TGTGCCAGCAGCCCGCAGACAGTTTCGGGCAATGAGCAGTTCTTC. As protein: CASSPQTVSGNEQFF.